These 26 T cell receptor beta chains share one sample of origin, sequenced in a study of T cell changes during pregnancy in multiple sclerosis. Assay used: immunoSEQ multiplex PCR; TCRdb lists only in-frame clones, some missing. The data hold approximately 110,000 clones, with 90% to 95% observed a single time. Sequenced material: peripheral blood, taken in the third trimester of pregnancy. The source is a female donor with multiple sclerosis, enrolled in a pregnancy study.

This rearrangement joins TRBV5-6 to TRBJ2-3, with 9 positions matching TRBD2. Germline CDR1 SGHDT, CDR2 YYEEEE. The ends lost 4 bases at V and 2 bases at J; junction bases unmatched: 5. The CDR3 is 15 residues long. As DNA, the CDR3 is TGTGCCAGCAGCCCTAGCGGGATGCCCACAGATACGCAGTATTTT. Its protein is CASSPSGMPTDTQYF.

The J gene is TRBJ2-3, the V gene TRBV28, with D tentatively TRBD2 (7 bases). The V end lost 3 bases, the J end lost 3 bases, and 16 bases lay between the germline ends. CDR1 and CDR2 from the germline V gene are MDHEN and SYDVKM. This CDR3 is 16 amino acids long. The chain's CDR3 is CASSLIGGPGTDTQYF. The CDR3 nucleotides read TGTGCCAGCAGTTTGATCGGGGGGCCGGGTACAGATACGCAGTATTTT. Full variable domain (remainder filled in from reference TRBV28 and TRBJ2-3): DVKVTQSSRYLVKRTGEKVFLECVQDMDHENMFWYRQDPGLGLRLIYFSYDVKMKEKGDIPEGYSVSREKKERFSLILESASTNQTSMYLCASSLIGGPGTDTQYFGPGTRLTVL.

The gene calls are TRBV18 and TRBJ1-1; no clear D gene. Per the germline V gene, CDR1 is KGHSH and CDR2 is LQKENI. V lost 4 bases and J lost 0, with 9 bases in between. CDR3 length: 14 amino acids. The CDR3: CASSLAEMNTEAFF. CDR3 bases: TGTGCCAGCTCACTCGCCGAGATGAACACTGAAGCTTTCTTT. The whole variable domain, filled in from reference TRBV18 and TRBJ1-1, reads NAGVMQNPRHLVRRRGQEARLRCSPMKGHSHVYWYRQLPEEGLKFMVYLQKENIIDESGMPKERFSAEFPKEGPSILRIQQVVRGDSAAYFCASSLAEMNTEAFFGQGTRLTVV.

The rearrangement links TRBV2 to TRBJ1-5, with D possibly TRBD1 on 6 matching bases. The germline V gene encodes CDR1 SNHLY and CDR2 FYNNEI. V lost 1 base to trimming and J lost 8 bases, with 12 bases between them. The CDR3 loop spans 14 amino acids. The DNA of the CDR3 is TGTGCCAGCAGTGAAGGGGGGGGCTCGGAGCCCCAGCATTTT. Translated, it gives CASSEGGGSEPQHF. Combining the CDR3 with reference TRBV2 and TRBJ1-5 gives the whole variable domain EPEVTQTPSHQVTQMGQEVILRCVPISNHLYFYWYRQILGQKVEFLVSFYNNEISEKSEIFDDQFSVERPDGSNFTLKIRSTKLEDSAMYFCASSEGGGSEPQHFGDGTRLSIL.

This chain uses TRBV29-1 with TRBJ2-3, with D possibly TRBD1 on 5 matching bases. The CDR3 covers 14 residues. From germline, CDR1 is SQVTM and CDR2 ANQGSEA. V lost 3 bases to trimming and J lost 2 bases, with 12 bases between them. This CDR3 reads CSVDVRAATDTQYF. The DNA for the CDR3 is TGCAGCGTTGACGTCAGGGCCGCCACAGATACGCAGTATTTT.

This clone was picked up one time. CDR3 amino acids: CASSLDLRTGGRNGYTF. The CDR3, as DNA: TGTGCCAGCAGCTTAGACCTCCGTACAGGGGGTAGGAATGGCTACACCTTC. The J gene is TRBJ1-2, the V gene TRBV7-9, with 8 bases identical to TRBD1. The CDR3 has 17 residues. CDR1 SEHNR and CDR2 FQNEAQ come from the germline V gene (reference sequence). V was pared by 1 base and J by 6 bases, with 13 bases of the junction left unmatched.

This clone is a singleton in its sample. The chain joins TRBV7-8 to TRBJ2-7, with 7 nucleotides matching TRBD2. Losses at the gene ends were 10 bases for V and 2 bases for J; bases not matched to a gene: 8. This CDR3 is built from 13 residues. The germline V gene has CDR1 SGHVS and CDR2 FQNEAQ. CDR3 nucleotide sequence: TGTGCCACAATGCTAGCGGACACCTACGAGCAGTACTTC. Translating gives CATMLADTYEQYF. The variable domain in full, with the rest retrieved from reference TRBV7-8 and TRBJ2-7, is GAGVSQSPRYKVAKRGQDVALRCDPISGHVSLFWYQQALGQGPEFLTYFQNEAQLDKSGLPSDRFFAERPEGSVSTLKIQRTQQEDSAVYLCATMLADTYEQYFGPGTRLTVT.

This chain uses TRBV5-1 with TRBJ2-7; D perhaps matches TRBD2 (5 bases). Per germline, CDR1 SGHRS and CDR2 YFSETQ. The CDR3 is 14 amino acids. V was shortened by 4 bases and J by 1 base, with 12 bases between the two germline ends. CDR3 bases: TGCGCCAGCAGCCACGGACTTAATTCCTACGAGCAGTACTTC. Translating it yields CASSHGLNSYEQYF.

The rearrangement links TRBV2 to TRBJ2-5; TRBD1 matches 11 bases. The V gene end was trimmed by 8 bases and the J gene end by 12 bases; junction bases not matched to a gene: 5. Germline CDR1 reads SNHLY; CDR2 reads FYNNEI. The CDR3 spans 11 residues. CDR3: CASPDRGREYF. The CDR3 DNA reads TGTGCCAGCCCGGACAGGGGGCGAGAGTACTTC.

V gene TRBV7-9 combines with J gene TRBJ1-4, with D possibly matching TRBD1 (5 bases). CDR1 is SEHNR, CDR2 FQNEAQ, per germline (reference sequence). The CDR3 has 13 amino acids. V shed 5 bases and J shed 8 bases, with 12 bases lying between them. In DNA form, the CDR3 reads TGTGCCAGCAGCCTAGGGTCAGGGGAAAAACTGTTTTTT. Translated: CASSLGSGEKLFF.

The CDR3 sequence: CASSLLAGSTDTQYF. CDR3 coding DNA: TGTGCCAGCAGCCTACTAGCGGGGAGCACAGATACGCAGTATTTT. The rearrangement links TRBV7-2 to TRBJ2-3; 10 nucleotides align to TRBD2. The CDR3 spans 15 residues. Germline lookup yields CDR1 SGHTA and CDR2 FQGNSA. The V segment lost 5 bases and the J segment 0 bases; nucleotides outside the gene matches: 2. Together with reference TRBV7-2 and TRBJ2-3, the CDR3 gives the full variable domain: GAGVSQSPSNKVTEKGKDVELRCDPISGHTALYWYRQSLGQGLEFLIYFQGNSAPDKSGLPSDRFSAERTGGSVSTLTIQRTQQEDSAVYLCASSLLAGSTDTQYFGPGTRLTVL.

This chain joins TRBV27 and TRBJ1-2; TRBD1 is a possible D gene (6 bases). Germline V lookup: CDR1 MNHEY, CDR2 SMNVEV (reference sequence). The CDR3 is 15 amino acids. Trimming took 1 base from V and 4 from J, leaving 13 bases between them. CDR3 sequence: CASSLLGAQGYGYTF. CDR3 bases: TGTGCCAGCAGTTTATTGGGGGCGCAGGGCTATGGCTACACCTTC.

V and J are TRBV19 and TRBJ2-1, with 12 nucleotides matching TRBD2. The CDR3 loop spans 16 amino acids. The J segment lost 7 bases and the V segment lost 4 bases, leaving 8 bases of the junction unmatched. From germline, CDR1 is LNHDA and CDR2 SQIVND (reference sequence). This CDR3 reads CASSKIASGGANEQFF. CDR3 DNA: TGTGCCAGTAGTAAAATTGCTAGCGGGGGGGCTAATGAGCAGTTCTTC.

The chain uses TRBV9 and TRBJ1-1; D not certain. The CDR3 covers 15 residues. The germline V gene encodes CDR1 SGDLS and CDR2 YYNGEE. Trimming shortened V by 4 bases and J by 6 bases, and 19 bases separated the two germline ends. For the CDR3, the DNA is TGTGCCAGCAGCCCCCGACATTCCTCGCGCGCTGAAGCTTTCTTT. This translates into CASSPRHSSRAEAFF.

The V and J genes are TRBV10-3 and TRBJ2-7; D is perhaps TRBD1 (5 bases). Germline values: CDR1 ENHRY, CDR2 SYGVKD. V lost 0 bases and J lost 9, with 18 bases in between. The CDR3 has 15 amino acids. The CDR3 nucleotides are TGTGCCATCAGTGAGTCTATTCAGGGTTCCGACGGGCAGTACTTC. The encoded protein is CAISESIQGSDGQYF.

The rearrangement links TRBV5-4 to TRBJ2-7; D may be TRBD2 (6 bases). CDR3 length: 15 residues. Between the trimmed V and J ends, which lost 0 bases and 5 bases, there was a span of 15 bases. The germline gives CDR1 SGHNT, CDR2 YYREEE (reference sequence). The CDR3 spells CASSLEAEGQNEQYF. CDR3 DNA: TGTGCCAGCAGCTTGGAAGCGGAGGGCCAGAACGAGCAGTACTTC.

The gene calls are TRBV27 and TRBJ1-5; maybe TRBD1 (6 bases). The germline V gene encodes CDR1 MNHEY and CDR2 SMNVEV (reference sequence). This CDR3 spans 16 amino acids. The V end lost 6 bases, the J end lost 1 base, and 16 bases lay between the germline ends. The CDR3 bases are TGTGCCAGCAGCTCTCGCCGGGACACCAGCAATCAGCCCCAGCATTTT. This gives the protein CASSSRRDTSNQPQHF.

V gene TRBV28 combines with J gene TRBJ1-5; maybe TRBD1 (6 bases). Looked up from germline, CDR1 is MDHEN and CDR2 is SYDVKM. The CDR3 spans 18 residues. Trimming removed 2 bases at V and 0 bases at J, with 17 bases between. CDR3 nucleotides: TGTGCCAGCAGTTTACCGGCAGGGGTTGGGAATAGCAATCAGCCCCAGCATTTT. This translates into CASSLPAGVGNSNQPQHF.

This clone was counted a few times. The chain has TRBV6-4 and TRBJ1-6; D not resolved. The germline V and J ends were trimmed by 5 bases and 12 bases, with 8 bases remaining between them. CDR1 MRHNA and CDR2 SNTAGT come from the germline V gene. The CDR3 is 11 residues long. The CDR3 protein is CASSPDKPLHF. DNA of the CDR3: TGTGCCAGCAGTCCTGACAAACCCCTCCACTTT.

J is TRBJ2-5 and V is TRBV19; 9 bases align to TRBD1. Germline CDR1 LNHDA, CDR2 SQIVND (reference sequence). V dropped 5 bases and J dropped 5; count of bases not matched to a gene: 9. The CDR3 loop spans 15 amino acids. The CDR3 is CASSGTGGAEETQYF. CDR3 nucleotide sequence: TGTGCCAGTAGTGGCACAGGGGGCGCCGAGGAGACCCAGTACTTC.

This sequence joins TRBV25-1 and TRBJ1-1; weak D call: TRBD1 (5 bases). Germline V gene data show CDR1 as MGHDK and CDR2 as SYGVNS. With 7 bases removed from V and 2 bases from J, the gap between germline ends came to 14 bases. The CDR3 consists of 14 residues. The CDR3 region has the DNA TGTGCCAGCAACCTCGGCGGGGCTAACACTGAAGCTTTCTTT. As protein: CASNLGGANTEAFF. The variable domain in full, with the rest retrieved from reference TRBV25-1 and TRBJ1-1, is EADIYQTPRYLVIGTGKKITLECSQTMGHDKMYWYQQDPGMELHLIHYSYGVNSTEKGDLSSESTVSRIRTEHFPLTLESARPSHTSQYLCASNLGGANTEAFFGQGTRLTVV.

J is TRBJ2-5 and V is TRBV6-1, with 7 nucleotides matching TRBD1. The tail of the sequence fits TRBJ2-7 better, so the J call may be wrong. The CDR3 has 15 residues. Per germline, CDR1 MNHNS and CDR2 SASEGT. CDR3 residues: CASHTGAPGQYEQYF. CDR3 coding DNA: TGTGCCAGCCACACCGGGGCCCCGGGACAGTACGAGCAGTACTTC.

J is TRBJ2-1 and V is TRBV27, with D possibly being TRBD2 (5 bases). The CDR3 spans 16 residues. Germline V lookup: CDR1 MNHEY, CDR2 SMNVEV (reference sequence). The V and J ends lost 2 bases and 0 bases respectively, with 11 bases between them. CDR3 coding DNA: TGTGCCAGCAGTTTAGCGAGCGGAAGCTCCTACAATGAGCAGTTCTTC. Translated: CASSLASGSSYNEQFF.

V gene TRBV25-1 combines with J gene TRBJ2-2; the match to TRBD2 covers 8 bases. In germline, CDR1 is MGHDK, CDR2 SYGVNS. The length of the CDR3 is 14 residues. Germline trimming cut 7 bases from V and 6 bases from J; bases unmatched to any gene: 7. CDR3 nucleotides: TGTGCCAGCACGGGGGTAGCGGGGTCCGGGGAGCTGTTTTTT. Its protein is CASTGVAGSGELFF.

J is TRBJ2-1 and V is TRBV5-6; TRBD2 matches 8 bases. The CDR3 is 15 amino acids. Germline CDR1 is SGHDT and CDR2 is YYEEEE. The V gene end was trimmed by 2 bases and the J gene end by 8 bases; junction bases not matched to a gene: 9. CDR3 protein: CASSFLTSGRHEQFF. CDR3 DNA sequence: TGTGCCAGCAGCTTCCTCACTAGCGGCCGACATGAGCAGTTCTTC.

V gene TRBV21-1 combines with J gene TRBJ2-5; TRBD1, as called in the table, went unchecked against the DNA. TRBV21-1 is a documented pseudogene. This CDR3 has 15 amino acids. The CDR3 region is CASSKPGQQKETQYF. The CDR3 coding sequence is TGTGCCAGCAGCAAACCAGGACAACAGAAAGAGACCCAGTACTTC.